This T cell receptor beta chain appears in the sequencing data of a study of blood T cell repertoires in COVID-19. Whole-study context: In each case, the material was cDNA or gDNA derived from T cells, B-cell-depleted T cells, or PBMCs.

TCRdb's copy holds only in-frame clones and misses some; the assay was immunoSEQ multiplex PCR. The data hold around 160,000 clones, with 80% to 85% observed a single time. Everyone who took part was 18 to 89 years old, and they came from about 25 US areas. The V gene's germline CDR1 is LNHDA and CDR2 SQIVND (reference sequence). The ends lost 4 bases at V and 7 bases at J; junction bases unmatched: 13. The CDR3 is made up of 16 amino acids. Sequencing was done on a sample of PBMCs or T cells enriched from blood (not recorded which). The chain couples TRBV19 to TRBJ2-5, with 9 bases lining up with TRBD2. The clonotype was recovered from an older woman who had recovered from COVID-19. This CDR3 is CASSTVAGALPGTQYF. As DNA, the CDR3 is TGTGCCAGTAGTACGGTAGCGGGGGCCCTCCCGGGGACCCAGTACTTC.